The entry that follows covers one TCR beta chain sequence. Which antigen it targets is not known. No quality values exist for individual bases; no much larger clone is one base distant. Libraries came from the immunoSEQ multiplex PCR assay. Rearranged TCR beta chain sequences were amplified with the hsTCRB Kit following the manufacturer's protocol. An Illumina MiSeq was used to sequence the TCRB libraries. The original methods were these. The proprietary platform of the kit vendor was used for demultiplexing, trimming and gene mapping. This immuneACCESS table, as held by TCRdb, lists in-frame sequences with V and J called but not all clones. Of the missing ones, under half trace to an unresolved V gene in checked studies; the others have no known cause. The V and J calls and clone size come from that table; D and trimming were worked out from the DNA. Recorded for this sample are some 30,000 clones; over 70% of them occurred a single time. The top ten clones comprise almost 9.5% of the sample.

The V end loses 2 bases and the J end loses 4 bases, and a stretch of 15 bases separates them. CDR1 SGDLS and CDR2 YYNGEE are derived from the germline V gene. Taken from cysteine to phenylalanine, the CDR3 has 15 residues. Left in the record is the CDR3 DNA by itself, 45 bases read in frame from the first base. These data are taken from a study of a mutant IDH1 vaccine in newly diagnosed glioma (dated by TCRdb to 2020 to 2022). Some background on the complete study: In the chemotherapy-containing groups, vaccination started alongside temozolomide cycles, whereas in patients who had radiotherapy alone it started 4-6 weeks after radiotherapy. Prior to enrollment, standard therapy consisting of radiotherapy alone, temozolomide alone, or radiochemotherapy with temozolomide had been administered to patients, with the combination being received by most patients. The week-35 safety follow-up took place at visit V12, and the week-47 end of study took place at visit V13. Of the roughly 30 treated patients, roughly 60% were male and approximately 38% were female, and the mean age was 40.4 years. For exploratory analyses, longitudinal TCRB deep sequencing was carried out in about two dozen treated patients wherever samples were available. Peripheral blood samples were drawn at six visits, namely V03 (baseline), V05, V07, V10, V12 and V13. Study-wide findings and limitations: Selection of PBMC samples for TCRB deep sequencing was based on availability. Pseudoprogression appeared unrelated to alterations in the top peripheral T cell clonotypes detected by TCRB sequencing. Immune responses induced by the vaccine were seen in roughly 95% of patients across multiple MHC alleles. According to the authors, sample limitations meant that analyses of patient blood samples could not be reproduced.

What this sample's time point label stands for: week 35, safety follow-up. Each vaccine dose was 300 ug of a 20-mer mutant IDH1 peptide in Montanide, given subcutaneously with topical imiquimod. Patients received eight vaccinations in weeks 1, 3, 5, 7, 11, 15, 19 and 23, corresponding to visits V03 through V10. The donors had newly diagnosed IDH1-mutant astrocytomas of WHO grade 3 or 4 that showed loss of nuclear ATRX. The samples were drawn from NOA16, a multicentre, single-arm, open-label phase I trial in Germany that tested a mutant IDH1 peptide vaccine in humans for the first time. Genomic DNA for TCRB sequencing was extracted from EDTA blood using the DNeasy Blood and Tissue Kit.

The clonotype was recovered from a woman between 25 and 40 years old with glioma. Some clones in this sample may be carry-over from other donors' samples. Sequenced here: PBMCs, sampled from a glioma patient whose treatment included an IDH1 peptide vaccine. The chain links TRBV9 with TRBJ2-5, with TRBD2 perhaps the D gene, on 7 matching bases. At the DNA level, the sequence is TGTGCCAGCAGCGTTGGGGGGGGCCCCCGAGAGACCCAGTACTTC. Protein translation: CASSVGGGPRETQYF.